These T cell receptor beta chains were read from a single sample in a study of regulatory T cells in long-lasting Graves disease. TCRdb processed the multiplex PCR reads anew with MiXCR; each CDR3 protein has one entry. The sample contains 530,000 or so distinct CDR3 sequences, about 14% of which appear only once. In addition, the sample was reused for a study of T cells in Graves' hyperthyroidism and ophthalmopathy.

Sequences were derived from peripheral blood mononuclear cells (PBMCs), sampled at new diagnosis, from a patient treated with antithyroid drugs. The source is a man aged 30-40 years with Graves disease. The CDR3 runs from the conserved cysteine through the conserved F or W. The D gene is left open where the match is weak. Clone size is shown for a subset of rows, as once, few, many or a class of expanded clone.

j_call | clone_size | d_call | v_call | cdr3_nt | cdr3_aa
TRBJ1-3 | few | NA | TRBV5-6 | TGTGCCAGCAGCTCGGGGGTTAACGGAAACACCATATATTTT | CASSSGVNGNTIYF
TRBJ2-7 | NA | TRBD1 | TRBV3-1 | TGTGCCAGCAGCCAAGGGGACAGTGCCCTCTACGAGCAGTACTTC | CASSQGDSALYEQYF
TRBJ1-5 | many | TRBD1 | TRBV24-1 | TGTGCCACCAGTGACCTGACAGGGAGGACGGGACAGCCCCAGCATTTT | CATSDLTGRTGQPQHF
TRBJ1-2 | many | NA | TRBV5-1 | TGCGCCAGCAGCTTGGACGATGACTATGGCTACACCTTC | CASSLDDDYGYTF
TRBJ2-2 | many | NA | TRBV12-3/TRBV12-4 | TGTGCCAGCAGAGGGCGGGTCTCGAACACCGGGGAGCTGTTTTTT | CASRGRVSNTGELFF
TRBJ2-7 | NA | NA | TRBV19 | TGTGCCAGTAGTATATGGGCTGAGCGCGAGCAGTACTTC | CASSIWAEREQYF
TRBJ2-1 | few | NA | TRBV4-2 | TGTGCCAGCAGCCATCTTAATGGGGACTACAATGAGCAGTTCTTC | CASSHLNGDYNEQFF
TRBJ1-1 | many | NA | TRBV7-2 | TGTGCCAGCAGTTTATTGAACACTGAAGCTTTCTTT | CASSLLNTEAFF
TRBJ2-3 | many | NA | TRBV11-3 | TGTGCCAGCAGCTTAGATAGACGGAGCGAAGATACGCAGTATTTT | CASSLDRRSEDTQYF
TRBJ2-7 | NA | NA | TRBV7-2 | TGTGCCAGCAGCCCGATACATGGCGAGCAGTACTTC | CASSPIHGEQYF
TRBJ2-3 | NA | NA | TRBV5-6 | TGTGCCAGCAGCTGGTCAGGCCAGCCAGATACGCAGTATTTT | CASSWSGQPDTQYF
TRBJ2-7 | many | NA | TRBV7-9 | TGTGCCAGCAGCATGCGAACAGGGAAACGGCCCTACGAGCAGTACTTC | CASSMRTGKRPYEQYF
TRBJ1-6 | many | NA | TRBV7-9 | TGTGCCAGCAGTTTCAGTATCTCCTATAATTCACCCCTCCACTTT | CASSFSISYNSPLHF
TRBJ2-1 | NA | NA | TRBV20-1 | TGCAGTGCGGCACTAGCCGAACCGTACAATGAGCAGTTCTTC | CSAALAEPYNEQFF
TRBJ2-2 | many | NA | TRBV12-5 | TGTGCTAGTGGTTCGGCGAGTGCTGGGTTCACCGGGGAGCTGTTTTTT | CASGSASAGFTGELFF
TRBJ1-5 | NA | NA | TRBV10-3 | TGTGCCACCCAGGAGGGGGGCCGTAGGCAGCCCCAGCATTTT | CATQEGGRRQPQHF
TRBJ2-1 | many | NA | TRBV2 | TGTGCCAGCAAACTTGAGGTAGCGGCTTCCTACAATGAGCAGTTCTTC | CASKLEVAASYNEQFF
TRBJ2-7 | many | NA | TRBV12-3/TRBV12-4 | TGTGCCAGCAGTTCCAATGACAGGAGCGGGCAGTACTTC | CASSSNDRSGQYF
TRBJ1-1 | many | TRBD1 | TRBV28 | TGTGCCAGCAGTTTCGGGACAGGGAGGACGGAAGCTTTCTTT | CASSFGTGRTEAFF
TRBJ2-3 | many | NA | TRBV27 | TGTGCCAGCAGCTACTACGGGGCGGCAGATACGCAGTATTTT | CASSYYGAADTQYF
TRBJ2-2 | many | NA | TRBV20-1 | TGCAGTGCTAGAGATCGTAGGCAGAACACCGGGGAGCTGTTTTTT | CSARDRRQNTGELFF
TRBJ2-3 | many | NA | TRBV20-1 | TGCAGTGCCGGGGACACAGATACGCAGTATTTT | CSAGDTDTQYF
TRBJ2-3 | once | TRBD1 | TRBV5-1 | TGCGCCAGCAGCTTGGAACAGGGGAGCGCAGATACGCAGTATTTT | CASSLEQGSADTQYF
TRBJ2-7 | NA | NA | TRBV10-3 | TGTGCCATCAGTGTGGTCCCCTACGAGCAGTACTTC | CAISVVPYEQYF
TRBJ2-3 | NA | TRBD2 | TRBV29-1 | TGCAGCGTTGAGCCCTGGGGGGGAGATACGCAGTATTTT | CSVEPWGGDTQYF
TRBJ2-1 | NA | TRBD2 | TRBV5-1 | TGCGCCAGCAGCCTCACCGGACTAGCGGGAGTGGGGAATGAGCAGTTCTTC | CASSLTGLAGVGNEQFF
TRBJ2-7 | few | NA | TRBV24-1 | TGTGCCACCAGTGACGGGATTACCTACGAGCAGTACTTC | CATSDGITYEQYF
TRBJ2-7 | few | TRBD2 | TRBV20-1 | TGCGGTGCTAGTAGCGGGCCCCTATTCGAGCAGTACTTC | CGASSGPLFEQYF
TRBJ2-7 | many | TRBD2 | TRBV12-3/TRBV12-4 | TGTGCCAGCAGTTATAGGACTAGTGTTTTCTACGAGCAGTACTTC | CASSYRTSVFYEQYF
TRBJ1-1 | many | NA | TRBV20-1 | TGCAGTGCTAGAGGGGTAACCAACACTGAAGCTTTCTTT | CSARGVTNTEAFF
TRBJ1-5 | NA | TRBD1 | TRBV15 | TGTGCCACCAGCAGAGCGCCGGGACAGGGGCTGCCCCAGCATTTT | CATSRAPGQGLPQHF
TRBJ2-7 | many | TRBD1 | TRBV24-1 | TGTGCCACCTCGGGACAGGGGGCGAGTGAGCAGTACTTC | CATSGQGASEQYF
TRBJ2-5 | many | TRBD2 | TRBV2 | TGTGCCAGCAGTCTCCTTTTAGCGGGAGGGCAGGAGACCCAGTACTTC | CASSLLLAGGQETQYF
TRBJ2-7 | NA | TRBD2 | TRBV6-1 | TGTGCCAGCAGTCTTGGACTAGCGGGAAAGTCCTACGAGCAGTACTTC | CASSLGLAGKSYEQYF
TRBJ2-6 | many | NA | TRBV29-1 | TGCAGCGTTGAAGCTCCCAGCTCTGGGGCCAACGTCCTGACTTTC | CSVEAPSSGANVLTF
TRBJ2-2 | NA | NA | TRBV7-6 | TGTGCCAGCAGCCCCTCTATGTTTGGGGGAGCGGTCGGGGAGCTGTTTTTT | CASSPSMFGGAVGELFF
TRBJ2-1 | many | TRBD2 | TRBV2 | TGTGCCAGCAGTGATGGGACTAGCGGAGACGATGAGCAGTTCTTC | CASSDGTSGDDEQFF
TRBJ2-4 | many | TRBD1 | TRBV10-3 | TGTGCCATCAGTGAGGGTAACAGGGGTGGAGTAAACATTCAGTACTTC | CAISEGNRGGVNIQYF
TRBJ2-3 | few | NA | TRBV25-1 | TGTGCCAGCAGTCACTTCATCAAGACAGATACGCAGTATTTT | CASSHFIKTDTQYF
TRBJ2-1 | NA | NA | TRBV5-5 | TGTGCCAGCAGCCGGTCCCAGGGGGGGGGGGACGATGAGCAGTTCTTC | CASSRSQGGGDDEQFF
TRBJ1-1 | NA | NA | TRBV27 | TGTGCCAGCAAACTGGGAGGGGCCGATTACACTGAAGCTTTCTTT | CASKLGGADYTEAFF
TRBJ2-2 | many | TRBD1 | TRBV5-1 | TGCGCCAGCGCGGCAGGGGGCATCGGGGAGCTGTTTTTT | CASAAGGIGELFF